The 24 T cell receptor beta chains presented below share a single source sample, sequenced in a study of T cells in localized non-small cell lung cancer. Assay: immunoSEQ multiplex PCR; the TCRdb copy retains only in-frame clones and omits some. Among 30,000 or so clones listed, 80% to 90% were seen once. Material: peripheral blood, obtained before any cancer treatment. The origin of the receptors is a male donor older than 55 with stage I lung adenocarcinoma.

Details on this clone: A read error may produce the germline difference seen at one junction end. This chain connects TRBV7-2 to TRBJ1-3; TRBD1 is a possible D gene (6 bases). CDR3 size: 12 residues. Per germline, CDR1 SGHTA and CDR2 FQGNSA. CDR3 protein: CANSLGGHTIYF. CDR3 nucleotides: TGTGCCAACAGCTTAGGGGGACACACCATATATTTT.

The genes are TRBV5-4 and TRBJ2-5; TRBD2 aligns across 12 bases. The CDR3 is 16 residues long. Trimming removed 3 bases from V and 6 bases from J; junction bases left unmatched: 9. Germline-derived CDR1 and CDR2 are SGHNT and YYREEE (reference sequence). CDR3 sequence: CASSWDLAGGAKTQYF. The CDR3 DNA is TGTGCCAGCAGCTGGGATCTAGCGGGGGGGGCAAAGACCCAGTACTTC.

The chain carries TRBV18 and TRBJ2-3, with 9 bases matching TRBD2. V was clipped by 3 bases and J by 1 base; unmatched bases: 5. This CDR3 has 16 amino acids. CDR1 is KGHSH and CDR2 is LQKENI in the germline V gene. The DNA of the CDR3 is TGTGCCAGCTCACCCCGGGGCGGGGGGGGCACAGATACGCAGTATTTT. As protein: CASSPRGGGGTDTQYF.

The chain links TRBV6-4 to TRBJ1-2; 12 bases match TRBD1. Germline V gene data show CDR1 as MRHNA and CDR2 as SNTAGT. The CDR3 totals 15 residues. The V and J ends lost 5 bases and 6 bases, in that order; junction bases with no gene match: 7. CDR3 protein: CASSTGTGGFNGYTF. The CDR3 coding sequence is TGTGCCAGCAGTACCGGGACAGGGGGCTTTAATGGCTACACCTTC.

The chain carries TRBV7-3 and TRBJ2-5, with D unclear. Trimming cost V 1 base and J 3 bases, with 9 bases left between them. This CDR3 region has 14 residues. The germline V gene has CDR1 SGHTA and CDR2 FQGTGA. In DNA form, the CDR3 reads TGTGCCAGCAGCTTAAATCGGATCGAAGAGACCCAGTACTTC. Translating it yields CASSLNRIEETQYF. Full variable domain (missing parts from reference TRBV7-3 and TRBJ2-5): GAGVSQTPSNKVTEKGKYVELRCDPISGHTALYWYRQSLGQGPEFLIYFQGTGAADDSGLPNDRFFAVRPEGSVSTLKIQRTERGDSAVYLCASSLNRIEETQYFGPGTRLLVL.

The rearrangement links TRBV19 to TRBJ1-1; D is possibly TRBD1 (5 bases). This CDR3 region has 16 residues. Trimming took 5 bases from V and 3 from J, leaving 19 bases between them. The germline V gene encodes CDR1 LNHDA and CDR2 SQIVND (reference sequence). For the CDR3, the DNA is TGTGCCAGTAGTCGATCGAGGGGTGCCGGAGACACTGAAGCTTTCTTT. Amino acid sequence: CASSRSRGAGDTEAFF.

J is TRBJ2-7 and V is TRBV19; possible D gene TRBD1, 5 bases. V lost 4 bases to trimming and J lost 0 bases, with 10 bases between them. Germline assignment: CDR1 LNHDA and CDR2 SQIVND (reference sequence). This CDR3 has 14 amino acids. Here the CDR3 DNA reads TGTGCCAGTAGTAAGGACACCGGCTCCTACGAGCAGTACTTC. Its translation: CASSKDTGSYEQYF. Using reference TRBV19 and TRBJ2-7 for the parts outside the CDR3, the full variable domain is DGGITQSPKYLFRKEGQNVTLSCEQNLNHDAMYWYRQDPGQGLRLIYYSQIVNDFQKGDIAEGYSVSREKKESFPLTVTSAQKNPTAFYLCASSKDTGSYEQYFGPGTRLTVT.

The V and J genes are TRBV14 and TRBJ2-7; D is perhaps TRBD1 (6 bases). The CDR3 totals 14 residues. The V gene lost 4 bases and the J gene lost 8 bases, with 18 bases spanning the gap. Germline CDR1 and CDR2: SGHDN and FVKESK. Written as DNA, the CDR3 is TGTGCCAGCAGCCCATCAGGGGACGGAGACAAGCAGTACTTC. Amino acid sequence: CASSPSGDGDKQYF.

This rearrangement joins TRBV30 to TRBJ2-5; no clear D gene. The germline V gene encodes CDR1 GTSNPN and CDR2 SVGIG (reference sequence). The CDR3 loop spans 14 amino acids. The germline V and J ends were trimmed by 2 bases and 5 bases, with 15 bases remaining between them. CDR3 sequence reads: CAWSPPPVLETQYF. Written as DNA, the CDR3 is TGTGCCTGGAGTCCCCCACCTGTCCTCGAGACCCAGTACTTC.

In DNA form, the CDR3 reads TGCAGTGCTAGTCACTTCGATAGCTACACCTTC. Translation: CSASHFDSYTF. This sequence joins TRBV20-1 and TRBJ1-2; D is unresolved. CDR3 length: 11 residues. V dropped 3 bases and J dropped 9 bases, with 11 bases sitting between them. Germline CDR1 and CDR2: DFQATT and SNEGSKA (reference sequence).

CDR3 nucleotide sequence: TGTGCCAGCCAGAGGAACACCGGGGAGCTGTTTTTT. Translating it yields CASQRNTGELFF. V and J are TRBV9 and TRBJ2-2; D remains ambiguous. V was clipped by 7 bases and J by 1 base, with 5 bases between them. The CDR3 length is 12 residues. Per the germline V gene, CDR1 is SGDLS and CDR2 is YYNGEE.

The V gene is TRBV7-2, the J gene TRBJ2-1; 11 positions match TRBD2. This CDR3 is 16 amino acids long. V was clipped by 4 bases and J by 10 bases; unmatched bases: 12. Germline lookup yields CDR1 SGHTA and CDR2 FQGNSA. As DNA, the CDR3 is TGTGCCAGCAGCTCACTTAGCCTAGCGGGGGGCGGAGAGCAGTTCTTC. Translating gives CASSSLSLAGGGEQFF.

J is TRBJ1-2 and V is TRBV13; 7 nucleotides align to TRBD1. The CDR3 runs 15 residues. Per the germline V gene, CDR1 is PRHDT and CDR2 is FYEKMQ (reference sequence). The V and J ends lost 4 bases and 4 bases, in that order; junction bases with no gene match: 9. The CDR3 protein is CASSSTDRVGYGYTF. The CDR3 DNA reads as TGTGCCAGCAGCTCCACCGACAGGGTGGGCTATGGCTACACCTTC.

V is TRBV7-3 and J is TRBJ2-3; 8 bases match TRBD2. The V gene end was trimmed by 2 bases and the J gene end by 0 bases; junction bases not matched to a gene: 10. The V gene's germline CDR1 is SGHTA and CDR2 FQGTGA. The CDR3 totals 18 residues. The CDR3 DNA reads TGTGCCAGCAGCTTATATGGCCCAATAGCGGGGAGCACAGATACGCAGTATTTT. This translates into CASSLYGPIAGSTDTQYF. Using reference TRBV7-3 and TRBJ2-3 for the parts outside the CDR3, the full variable domain is GAGVSQTPSNKVTEKGKYVELRCDPISGHTALYWYRQSLGQGPEFLIYFQGTGAADDSGLPNDRFFAVRPEGSVSTLKIQRTERGDSAVYLCASSLYGPIAGSTDTQYFGPGTRLTVL.

The chain joins TRBV5-5 to TRBJ1-2; D unresolved. Deletions cut 4 bases from V and 4 bases from J, with 14 bases between. Per germline, CDR1 SGHKS and CDR2 YYEKEE (reference sequence). The CDR3 totals 14 residues. The CDR3 protein is CASSGLGPFYGYTF. The CDR3 bases are TGTGCCAGCAGCGGTCTAGGGCCCTTCTATGGCTACACCTTC. Filled out from reference TRBV5-5 and TRBJ1-2, the complete variable domain reads DAGVTQSPTHLIKTRGQQVTLRCSPISGHKSVSWYQQVLGQGPQFIFQYYEKEERGRGNFPDRFSARQFPNYSSELNVNALLLGDSALYLCASSGLGPFYGYTFGSGTRLTVV.

This chain connects TRBV7-9 to TRBJ2-3; D might be TRBD2 (5 bases). CDR3 length equals 14 residues. Germline V lookup: CDR1 SEHNR, CDR2 FQNEAQ (reference sequence). Between the trimmed V and J ends, which lost 7 bases and 0 bases, there was a span of 11 bases. In DNA, the CDR3 is TGTGCCAGCAAAAGGACGGGGAGCACAGATACGCAGTATTTT. Protein: CASKRTGSTDTQYF.

The chain is built from TRBV28 and TRBJ2-3; 8 bases line up with TRBD2. Germline V gene data show CDR1 as MDHEN and CDR2 as SYDVKM. The CDR3 runs to 15 residues. V lost 3 bases, J lost 7 bases, and 9 bases stayed unmatched. CDR3 nucleotide sequence: TGTGCCAGCAGTTTGCGAACGGGGGGGGTAAATACGCAGTATTTT. Its protein product is CASSLRTGGVNTQYF.

V is TRBV7-6 and J is TRBJ2-7, with D maybe TRBD1 (7 bases). V gave up 1 base and J gave up 5 bases, with 15 bases separating them. The CDR3 extends over 15 amino acids. Germline V gene data show CDR1 as SGHVS and CDR2 as FNYEAQ. CDR3 bases: TGTGCCAGCAGCTTAGGCAGGGGGGCGGGAAACGAGCAGTACTTC. Translation gives CASSLGRGAGNEQYF.

V and J are TRBV5-1 and TRBJ1-2; 7 nucleotides match TRBD1. CDR1 is SGHRS and CDR2 is YFSETQ in the germline V gene. J gave up 8 bases and V 4 bases, and 11 bases lay outside the gene matches. The CDR3 covers 14 residues. CDR3 DNA sequence: TGCGCCAGCAGCACCTCCGACAGGGTGGAAGGCTACACCTTC. Translation gives CASSTSDRVEGYTF.

The rearrangement links TRBV19 to TRBJ1-4, with 7 bases that match TRBD1. The CDR3 is 14 residues long. V lost 4 bases to trimming and J lost 6 bases; unmatched junction nucleotides: 5. The germline V gene encodes CDR1 LNHDA and CDR2 SQIVND (reference sequence). CDR3 in amino acids: CASSTGTVDEKLFF. The CDR3 nucleotides are TGTGCCAGTAGTACAGGGACAGTTGATGAAAAACTGTTTTTT.

The rearrangement uses TRBV5-5 and TRBJ1-2, with a weak D call TRBD1 (5 bases). Trimming pared 0 bases from V and 6 bases from J, leaving 18 bases between. This CDR3 contains 16 residues. Germline lookup yields CDR1 SGHKS and CDR2 YYEKEE (reference sequence). In DNA, the CDR3 is TGTGCCAGCAGCTTGGCCCCCAATGGGCCCAGGGATGGCTACACCTTC. This gives the protein CASSLAPNGPRDGYTF.

This clone was found a few times. The rearrangement joins TRBV29-1 to TRBJ2-3, with 9 positions matching TRBD1. The CDR3 has 14 amino acids. Trimming took 7 bases from V and 3 from J; bases not matched to a gene: 8. CDR1 SQVTM and CDR2 ANQGSEA come from the germline V gene. In DNA, the CDR3 is TGCAGCGCTGAGGGACAGGGTGGTACAGATACGCAGTATTTT. This gives the protein CSAEGQGGTDTQYF.

This clone turned up a few times. The same CDR3 can be traced to other DNA sequences in this sample. The chain has TRBV30 and TRBJ2-1; D is ambiguous. This CDR3 is 13 amino acids long. The germline V and J ends were trimmed by 0 bases and 8 bases, with 11 bases remaining between them. CDR1 and CDR2 from the germline V gene are GTSNPN and SVGIG (reference sequence). This chain's CDR3 is CAWSVQPLDEQFF. CDR3 DNA: TGTGCCTGGAGTGTACAACCTCTCGATGAGCAGTTCTTC.

The CDR3 spells CASSAGHRGEKLFF. CDR3 in DNA: TGCGCCAGCAGCGCCGGACACCGAGGTGAAAAACTGTTTTTT. The chain links TRBV5-1 to TRBJ1-4, with D perhaps TRBD1 (5 bases). The germline CDR1 and CDR2 sequences are SGHRS and YFSETQ. V was trimmed by 4 bases and J by 7 bases, leaving 14 bases between them. This CDR3 spans 14 amino acids.